A selection of T cell receptor beta chains follows, all from one sample in a study of T-cell reconstitution after alpha-beta-depleted transplantation in children. In TCRdb, the PCR reads were re-called with MiXCR into one record per CDR3 protein. The table has about a million distinct CDR3 sequences, 25% to 30% seen once. The specimen was PBMCs, mostly from graft donor cells, collected 360 days after TCRalphabeta/CD19-depleted stem cell transplant. Receptor source: a boy in the first two years of life who had a stem cell transplant for SCID, so the T cells may come from the graft donor. Both conserved end residues are part of each CDR3. The D gene is left open where the match is weak. Only part of the rows carry a size: once, few, many, or a class if the clone is expanded.

j_call	v_call	clone_size	d_call	cdr3_aa	cdr3_nt
TRBJ2-4	TRBV13	.	.	CASSYTQGRLAKNIQYF	TGTGCCAGCAGCTATACTCAGGGACGACTAGCCAAAAACATTCAGTACTTC
TRBJ1-1	TRBV12-3/TRBV12-4	few	.	CASSLYALNTEAFF	TGTGCCAGCAGTTTATACGCCCTGAACACTGAAGCTTTCTTT
TRBJ1-4	TRBV20-1	.	.	CSARKGFPYEKLFF	TGCAGTGCTAGAAAGGGATTTCCCTATGAAAAACTGTTTTTT
TRBJ2-1	TRBV19	.	TRBD2	CASKSGTSGASSSYNEQFF	TGTGCCAGTAAGTCCGGGACTAGCGGGGCAAGTAGCTCCTACAATGAGCAGTTCTTC
TRBJ2-1	TRBV4-2	.	.	CASSRPTGEQFF	TGTGCCAGCAGCCGCCCAACAGGCGAGCAGTTCTTC
TRBJ2-5	TRBV5-1	few	TRBD2	CASSRGLAGSYQETQYF	TGCGCCAGCAGCCGGGGACTAGCGGGGTCGTACCAAGAGACCCAGTACTTC
TRBJ2-5	TRBV15	.	TRBD2	CATSKTSGGAGETQYF	TGTGCCACCAGCAAGACTAGCGGGGGCGCCGGGGAGACCCAGTACTTC
TRBJ2-4	TRBV27	.	TRBD1	CASSLSKPQDRGRAKNIQYF	TGTGCCAGCAGTTTATCTAAACCCCAAGACAGGGGTCGGGCCAAAAACATTCAGTACTTC
TRBJ2-7	TRBV7-2	.	.	CASSLGPGLPYEQYF	TGTGCCAGCAGCTTAGGACCGGGGCTACCCTACGAGCAGTACTTC
TRBJ2-1	TRBV5-1	few	TRBD1	CASSLQGVDNEQFF	TGCGCCAGCAGCTTGCAGGGGGTGGACAATGAGCAGTTCTTC
TRBJ1-2	TRBV15	few	.	CATSEGGDPNYGYTF	TGTGCCACCTCGGAGGGGGGGGATCCTAACTATGGCTACACCTTC
TRBJ2-7	TRBV20-1	.	.	CSASRDTPYEQYF	TGCAGTGCTTCACGGGACACTCCCTACGAGCAGTACTTC
TRBJ1-2	TRBV9	.	TRBD1	CASSGTGFYGYTF	TGTGCCAGCAGCGGGACAGGTTTCTATGGCTACACCTTC
TRBJ1-1	TRBV5-1	few	TRBD1	CASSLDLTGDGRTAFF	TGCGCCAGCAGCTTGGATTTGACAGGGGACGGGAGGACGGCTTTCTTT
TRBJ2-7	TRBV12-3/TRBV12-4	many	TRBD1	CASSLGTGGEQYF	TGCGCCAGCAGCTTGGGGACAGGGGGCGAGCAGTACTTC
TRBJ2-5	TRBV18	.	TRBD1	CASSPRQGERQETQYF	TGTGCCAGCTCACCCCGTCAGGGGGAACGACAAGAGACCCAGTACTTC
TRBJ2-1	TRBV7-9	many	.	CASSFGRGYEQFF	TGTGCCAGCAGCTTCGGGCGGGGCTATGAGCAGTTCTTC
TRBJ2-3	TRBV11-2	.	TRBD2	CASSLRGPPSGGPPYTQYF	TGTGCCAGCAGCCTTAGGGGCCCTCCTAGCGGGGGGCCACCATATACGCAGTATTTT
TRBJ1-1	TRBV9	.	.	CASSQIQGNTEAFF	TGTGCCAGCAGCCAAATACAGGGGAACACTGAAGCTTTCTTT
TRBJ2-5	TRBV7-8	.	.	CASSLLGEFDGQETQYF	TGTGCCAGCAGCCTTCTGGGTGAATTTGACGGTCAAGAGACCCAGTACTTC
TRBJ1-1	TRBV7-9	.	.	CASSFSRRGTEAFF	TGTGCCAGCAGCTTTTCCAGGCGGGGCACTGAAGCTTTCTTT
TRBJ2-7	TRBV6-2/TRBV6-3	.	TRBD1	CASSRRQGSYEQYF	TGTGCCAGCAGTCGACGACAGGGGTCCTACGAGCAGTACTTC
TRBJ2-5	TRBV4-1	.	.	CASSQRGWAQETQYF	TGCGCCAGCAGCCAAAGGGGGTGGGCTCAAGAGACCCAGTACTTC
TRBJ2-2	TRBV4-2	once	.	CASSQDTGQSFRELFF	TGTGCCAGCAGCCAAGATACAGGACAATCATTCCGGGAGCTGTTTTTT
TRBJ2-1	TRBV11-2	few	.	CASSVLGSYSSYNEQFF	TGTGCCAGCAGTGTCCTGGGGTCATATAGCTCCTACAATGAGCAGTTCTTC
TRBJ2-2	TRBV27	.	.	CASSFLDTGELFF	TGTGCCAGCAGTTTCCTGGACACCGGGGAGCTGTTTTTT
TRBJ2-7	TRBV28	.	TRBD2	CASSPTSGGFHEQYF	TGTGCCAGCAGCCCCACTAGCGGGGGCTTCCACGAGCAGTACTTC
TRBJ2-3	TRBV7-8	many	TRBD2	CASSPWGGTDTQYF	TGTGCCAGCAGCCCTTGGGGGGGAACAGATACGCAGTATTTT
TRBJ1-5	TRBV20-1	.	.	CSARVSVIQPQHF	TGCAGTGCGAGAGTTTCAGTAATACAGCCCCAGCATTTT